This TCR beta chain comes out of a study of early stage breast cancer tumors. Findings and caveats of the study: Tumor and normal breast were distinguished via blood comparison in most of the 16 patients.

In regard to this clone: Its antigen is unidentified.

Profiled with immunoSEQ multiplex PCR; TCRdb holds only in-frame clones, not every one. There are tens of thousands of clones in the sample; just under 85% occur only once, and approximately 9% lies in the top ten. The TCR was taken from a person aged 50-59 years with breast cancer. Sequenced material: blood.

The CDR3 nucleotides are TGTGCCAGCAGTGACTCCGGGTTAGCGGGGGACACCGGGGAGCTGTTTTTT. It translates to CASSDSGLAGDTGELFF. The chain is built from TRBV6-4 and TRBJ2-2; 9 bases align to TRBD2. V was pared by 0 bases and J by 3 bases, with 5 bases of the junction left unmatched. Germline-derived CDR1 and CDR2 are MRHNA and SNTAGT. The CDR3 extends over 17 amino acids.